Sequencing of this T cell receptor (beta chain) was carried out in a study of T cell responses to AZD1222 COVID-19 vaccine. Points on this clone: Its target is not known.

General study points: Variant regions that are unmutated are reportedly the target of nearly half of spike-specific TCRs.

The method was immunoSEQ multiplex PCR; TCRdb's version includes in-frame clones alone and lacks a portion of them. The sample lists around 90,000 clones, about 86% occurring once. This CDR3 comprises 13 residues. V dropped 7 bases and J dropped 4; count of bases not matched to a gene: 5. The germline V gene has CDR1 MNHEY and CDR2 SVGAGI. This sequence joins TRBV6-5 and TRBJ2-5; 8 nucleotides line up with TRBD1. This sequence originates from an adult in good health. The sequencing used peripheral blood, collected on day 0 of AZD1222 vaccination. The CDR3 sequence: CASTRQGTETQYF. Here the CDR3 DNA reads TGTGCCAGCACCCGACAGGGGACAGAGACCCAGTACTTC.